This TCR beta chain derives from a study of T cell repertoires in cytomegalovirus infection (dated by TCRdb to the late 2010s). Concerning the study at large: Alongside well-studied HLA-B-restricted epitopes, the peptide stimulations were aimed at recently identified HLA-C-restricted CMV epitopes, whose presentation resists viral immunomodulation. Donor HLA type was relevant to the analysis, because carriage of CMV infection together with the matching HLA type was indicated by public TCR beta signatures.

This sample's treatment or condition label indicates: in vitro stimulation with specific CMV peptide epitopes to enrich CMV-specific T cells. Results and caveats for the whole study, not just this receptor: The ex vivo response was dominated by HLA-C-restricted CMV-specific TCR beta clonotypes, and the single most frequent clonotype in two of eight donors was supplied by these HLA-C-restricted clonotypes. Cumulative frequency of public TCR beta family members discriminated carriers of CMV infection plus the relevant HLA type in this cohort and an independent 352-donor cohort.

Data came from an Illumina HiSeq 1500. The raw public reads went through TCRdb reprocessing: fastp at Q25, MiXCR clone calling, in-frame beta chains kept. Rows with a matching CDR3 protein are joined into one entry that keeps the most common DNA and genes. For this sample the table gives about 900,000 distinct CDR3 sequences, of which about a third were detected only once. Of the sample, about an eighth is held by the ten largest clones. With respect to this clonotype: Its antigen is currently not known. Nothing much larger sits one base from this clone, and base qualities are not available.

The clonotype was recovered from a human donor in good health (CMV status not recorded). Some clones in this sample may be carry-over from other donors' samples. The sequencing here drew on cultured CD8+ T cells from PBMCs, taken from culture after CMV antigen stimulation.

The CDR3 protein sequence reads: CASSQLASLGYDEQFF. The nucleotide sequence is TGCGCCAGCAGCCAATTGGCTAGCTTGGGGTACGATGAGCAGTTCTTC. The rearrangement combines TRBV4-1 with TRBJ2-1; D gene: possibly TRBD2, on 5 matching bases. CDR1 and CDR2, per the germline V gene, are MGHRA and YSYEKL. Taken from cysteine to phenylalanine, the CDR3 has 16 residues. Here the CDR3 DNA is all that survives: 48 bases in frame from base 1. V gives up 2 bases and J gives up 8 bases, and the segment between their germline ends measures 19 bases.